The TCR beta chain described here comes from a study of radiotherapy plus CTLA-4 blockade in lung cancer. About the research overall: With approximately 33% of patients having disease control, objective responses were seen in roughly 19%.

Measured with immunoSEQ multiplex PCR; TCRdb has only the in-frame clones, and not every one. The table has tens of thousands of clones, roughly four fifths seen once. The CDR3 runs 16 residues. The V end was cut by 3 bases, the J end by 8 bases, with 22 bases between. The V gene's germline CDR1 is SGHTA and CDR2 FQGTGA. General study points: Radiotherapy was combined with ipilimumab, and tumor-derived TCR clones then expanded in blood.

Concerning this clone: The target antigen is unknown.

The chain recombines TRBV7-3 with TRBJ1-2; a possible D gene is TRBD1 (6 bases). Sequencing was performed on peripheral blood, taken from a patient treated with radiotherapy plus ipilimumab. The clonotype comes from a human donor with non-small cell lung cancer who had stable disease on radiotherapy plus ipilimumab. The CDR3 reads CASSFQWGKGEQGYTF. DNA of the CDR3: TGTGCCAGCAGCTTTCAGTGGGGGAAGGGGGAACAAGGCTACACCTTC.